This T cell receptor beta chain was identified in a study of cytomegalovirus exposure and HLA in healthy donors. This table comes from immunoSEQ multiplex PCR, and its TCRdb copy is limited to in-frame clones, with some not included. The data contain about 240,000 clones, about 87% of them singletons. Whole-study results and caveats: As was reported, the classifier diagnosed cytomegalovirus status with high specificity and sensitivity. 150 to 200 TCR beta chains were listed as cytomegalovirus-associated.

This clone has a handful of counts. Its antigen remains unidentified. Per the germline V gene, CDR1 is KGHSH and CDR2 is LQKENI. The V gene end was trimmed by 3 bases and the J gene end by 4 bases; junction bases not matched to a gene: 5. The CDR3 has 14 amino acids. The donors were part of the validation cohort, which consisted of approximately 110 subjects and was separate from the first cohort of hundreds of subjects. V is TRBV18 and J is TRBJ1-2, with 7 bases fitting TRBD1. Sequencing used PBMCs. This receptor was taken from a young man in good health and CMV-seronegative. The CDR3 DNA reads as TGTGCCAGCTCACCTCAGACAGGGTCCTATGGCTACACCTTC. Its translation is CASSPQTGSYGYTF.